This record looks at one TCR beta chain sequence and its context. This sample was included in a study of OX40 agonist ivuxolimab in advanced cancers. This table comes from immunoSEQ multiplex PCR, and its TCRdb copy is limited to in-frame clones, with some not included. The table lists 45,000 to 55,000 clones, 85% to 95% of them singletons, with roughly 12% in the top ten. Germline values: CDR1 MNHNS, CDR2 SASEGT. Germline trimming cut 4 bases from V and 0 bases from J; bases unmatched to any gene: 3. The CDR3 consists of 15 residues. Material: CD4+ or CD8+ T cells sorted from blood, obtained in a trial of the OX40 agonist ivuxolimab. This sequence originates from an adult with an advanced solid tumor such as melanoma, head and neck, liver or kidney cancer. The chain carries TRBV6-1 and TRBJ1-3, with TRBD1 identical over 7 bases. CDR3 amino acids: CASSGGQFSGNTIYF. CDR3 DNA: TGTGCCAGCAGTGGGGGACAGTTCTCTGGAAACACCATATATTTT.